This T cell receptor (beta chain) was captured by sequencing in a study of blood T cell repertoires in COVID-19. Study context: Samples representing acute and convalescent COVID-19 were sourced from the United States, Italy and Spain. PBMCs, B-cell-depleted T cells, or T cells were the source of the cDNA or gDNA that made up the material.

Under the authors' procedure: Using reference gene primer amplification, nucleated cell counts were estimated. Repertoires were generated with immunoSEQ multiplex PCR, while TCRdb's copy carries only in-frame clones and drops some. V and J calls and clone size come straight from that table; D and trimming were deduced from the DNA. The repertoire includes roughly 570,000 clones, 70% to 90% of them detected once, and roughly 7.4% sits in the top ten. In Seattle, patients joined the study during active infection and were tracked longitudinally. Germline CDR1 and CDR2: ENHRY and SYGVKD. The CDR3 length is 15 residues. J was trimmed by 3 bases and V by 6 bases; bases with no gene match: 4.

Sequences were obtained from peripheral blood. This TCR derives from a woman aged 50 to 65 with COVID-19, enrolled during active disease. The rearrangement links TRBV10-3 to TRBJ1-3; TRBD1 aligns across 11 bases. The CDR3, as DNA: TGTGCCATCAGCCCGGGACAGGGGGGTGGAAACACCATATATTTT. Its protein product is CAISPGQGGGNTIYF.